This entry is about one T cell receptor (beta chain). V gave up 1 base and J gave up 4 bases, with 7 bases separating them. The CDR3 runs 13 residues. Germline CDR1 is SGHVS and CDR2 is FNYEAQ. This specimen belongs to a study of blood T cell repertoires in COVID-19. The method was immunoSEQ multiplex PCR; TCRdb's version includes in-frame clones alone and lacks a portion of them. The table shows 150,000 to 200,000 clones, with about 85% occurring only once. The sequence was obtained from a human donor with acute or convalescent COVID-19. The donor label of this sample is uncertain. The chain carries TRBV7-6 and TRBJ2-5; TRBD1 might be the D (5 bases). The specimen was peripheral blood. The CDR3 DNA reads as TGTGCCAGCAGCTTAGTGGGGCTAGAGACCCAGTACTTC. The encoded protein is CASSLVGLETQYF.